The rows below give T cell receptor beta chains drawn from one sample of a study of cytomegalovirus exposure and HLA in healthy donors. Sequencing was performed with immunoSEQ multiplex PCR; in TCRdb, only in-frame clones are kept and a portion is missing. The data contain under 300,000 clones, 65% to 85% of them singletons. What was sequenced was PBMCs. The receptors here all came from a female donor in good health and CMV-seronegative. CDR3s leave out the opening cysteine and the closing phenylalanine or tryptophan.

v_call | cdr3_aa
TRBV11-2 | ASRRPLAGKLTDTQY
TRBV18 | ASSRRNRDREDEQF
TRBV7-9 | ASSYTGNQPQH
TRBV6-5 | ASSYATGDSVKF
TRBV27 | ASSLGRVANTGELF
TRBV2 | ASSGQGRNSPLH
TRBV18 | ASSPYEGLGTETQY
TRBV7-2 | ASSFFTGGLDTQY
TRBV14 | ASRSTGGYGELF
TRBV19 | ASSIGPAEYNEQF
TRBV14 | ASSQPGLAGVTDTQY
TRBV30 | AWSVGVGNTIY
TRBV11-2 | ASSPPGGTDTQY
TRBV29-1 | SVVTFRGTSYEQY
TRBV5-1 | ASSLVSRANGYT
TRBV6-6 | ASSYSMAFSVTQY
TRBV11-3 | ASSSEPSVAYEQY
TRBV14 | ASSHAAGAVTQY
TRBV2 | ASSDRGSYGYT
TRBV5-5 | ASSLAGQVREQY
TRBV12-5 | ASGSGRNEQF
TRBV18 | ASSPGTSYEQY
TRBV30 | AWTSLADEQF
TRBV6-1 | ASRVTGPYQPQH
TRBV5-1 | ASSRFGEGSGTQY
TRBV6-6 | ASSYSMASRDTEAF
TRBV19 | ASSPGQGGEQY
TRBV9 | ASSVDGQGAHTEAF
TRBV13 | ASSLTWTSGSRETQY
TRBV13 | ASSLGQGTILCSGDSNQPQH
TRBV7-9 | ASSDWTANYEQY
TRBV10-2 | ASSPTSGRKTGELF
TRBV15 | ATRDISDQPQH
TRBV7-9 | ASSSGTGGIYGYT
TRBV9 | ASSVTDGRMNTEAF
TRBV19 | ASSRTEGYEKLF
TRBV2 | ASSARGDREVNEQF
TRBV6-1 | ASRDTTLNQPQH
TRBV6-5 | ASSLPGSFNTEAF
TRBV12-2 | ASRCPVGDRDQETQY
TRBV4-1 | ASSQGLAAIVKQF
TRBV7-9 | ASSPSTLSGAF
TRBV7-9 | ASSAHWKREGRETQY
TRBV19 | ASSIAPGQGRNEQF
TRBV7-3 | ASSRTGGIVNTEAF
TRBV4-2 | ASSPLSRTSYEQY
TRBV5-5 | ASSPPGQNYGYT
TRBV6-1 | ASLVIGSPSYEQY
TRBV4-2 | ASSQVWTGGRSSGNTIY
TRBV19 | ASSMGPLNTIY
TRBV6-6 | ASSYSFAVNYGYT
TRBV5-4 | ASSLNGPSGPEQF
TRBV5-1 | ASSSQGTYEQY
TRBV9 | ASSVRDGGLNTEAF
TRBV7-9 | ASSLSNGEEAF